This TCR beta chain was captured in a study of blood T cells in healthy people across ages. Findings and limits, study-wide: The study found more naive CD4+ cells and higher diversity in long-lived than aged donors. Researchers judged that diversity estimates from one million T cells fell short of true values. Strong correlation was found linking TCR beta diversity to naive T cell percentage.

A second PCR of about 6 to 11 cycles used a sample-barcoded 5' primer and a J-beta primer mix. TCRdb fed the 5' RACE reads into MiXCR, producing one record per CDR3 protein. The profile shows some 1.1 million distinct CDR3 sequences, 35% to 40% of them singletons. This CDR3 has 11 residues. Trimming shortened V by 1 base and J by 12 bases, and 6 bases separated the two germline ends. From germline, CDR1 is SNHLY and CDR2 FYNNEI. A word on this clonotype: Its antigen remains unidentified.

Material: blood. This chain joins TRBV2 and TRBJ1-4; no definite D call. The source of this sequence is a man between 18 and 29 years old in good health. The CDR3 region is CASSEDSELFF. DNA of the CDR3: TGTGCCAGCAGTGAAGACAGCGAACTGTTTTTT.